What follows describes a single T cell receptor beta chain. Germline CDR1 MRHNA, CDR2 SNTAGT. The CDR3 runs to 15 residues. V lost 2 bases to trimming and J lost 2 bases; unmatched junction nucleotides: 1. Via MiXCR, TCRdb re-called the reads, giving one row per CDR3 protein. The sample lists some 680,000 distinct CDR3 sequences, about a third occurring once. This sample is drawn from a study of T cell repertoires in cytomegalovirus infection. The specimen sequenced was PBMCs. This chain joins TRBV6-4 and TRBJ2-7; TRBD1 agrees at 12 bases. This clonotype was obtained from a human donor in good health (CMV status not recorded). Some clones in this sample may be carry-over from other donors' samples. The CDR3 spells CASSDGTGGPYEQYF. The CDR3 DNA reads TGTGCCAGCAGTGACGGGACAGGGGGCCCCTACGAGCAGTACTTC.